These 30 T cell receptor beta chains share one sample of origin, sequenced in a study of T cell changes during pregnancy in multiple sclerosis. Assay used: immunoSEQ multiplex PCR; TCRdb lists only in-frame clones, some missing. The sample records some 90,000 clones, 90% to 95% being singletons. This sample comprised peripheral blood, obtained after pregnancy. Receptors were obtained from a female donor in good health, enrolled as a control in a pregnancy study.

The rearrangement joins TRBV19 to TRBJ2-1, with a possible D match to TRBD2 (6 bases). Germline-derived CDR1 and CDR2 are LNHDA and SQIVND (reference sequence). This CDR3 contains 14 residues. Trimming removed 9 bases at V and 0 bases at J, with 12 bases between. This CDR3 is CASRRGSSYNEQFF. DNA for the CDR3: TGTGCCAGCCGGCGGGGCAGCTCCTACAATGAGCAGTTCTTC.

The chain joins TRBV19 to TRBJ1-2, with D tentatively TRBD1 (6 bases). Germline V CDR1 and CDR2: LNHDA, SQIVND (reference sequence). V lost 3 bases, J lost 5 bases, and 10 bases lay in between. This CDR3 spans 13 amino acids. The CDR3 loop is CASSIGTFYGYTF. CDR3 in DNA: TGTGCCAGTAGTATCGGGACATTTTATGGCTACACCTTC.

The CDR3 is CATAGAFF. CDR3 nucleotide sequence: TGTGCCACCGCCGGGGCTTTCTTT. The rearrangement joins TRBV7-2 to TRBJ1-1; D remains unclear. The CDR3 loop spans 8 amino acids. Germline loops: CDR1 SGHTA, CDR2 FQGNSA. Trimming left V 10 bases short and J 11 bases short, with 8 bases between. Variable domain in full (rest from reference TRBV7-2 and TRBJ1-1): GAGVSQSPSNKVTEKGKDVELRCDPISGHTALYWYRQSLGQGLEFLIYFQGNSAPDKSGLPSDRFSAERTGGSVSTLTIQRTQQEDSAVYLCATAGAFFGQGTRLTVV.

The chain uses TRBV2 and TRBJ2-1; 9 bases align to TRBD2. This CDR3 spans 15 amino acids. From germline, CDR1 is SNHLY and CDR2 FYNNEI. With 3 bases clipped from V and 2 bases from J, the junction kept 2 bases outside the gene matches. The CDR3 region is CASSDGGGAYNEQFF. CDR3 DNA: TGTGCCAGCAGTGACGGCGGGGGGGCCTACAATGAGCAGTTCTTC. The variable domain in full, with the rest retrieved from reference TRBV2 and TRBJ2-1, is EPEVTQTPSHQVTQMGQEVILRCVPISNHLYFYWYRQILGQKVEFLVSFYNNEISEKSEIFDDQFSVERPDGSNFTLKIRSTKLEDSAMYFCASSDGGGAYNEQFFGPGTRLTVL.

V gene TRBV6-5 combines with J gene TRBJ2-2; TRBD1 matches 9 bases. This CDR3 comprises 14 residues. Germline CDR1 reads MNHEY; CDR2 reads SVGAGI. The V gene end was trimmed by 8 bases and the J gene end by 4 bases; junction bases not matched to a gene: 5. CDR3 in DNA: TGTGCCAGCCGAGGGACAGGGAGCACCGGGGAGCTGTTTTTT. Translated, it gives CASRGTGSTGELFF.

This chain joins TRBV4-2 and TRBJ2-7; 8 bases map to TRBD1. Unmatched junction bases numbered 2, after V lost 3 bases and J lost 1 base. Germline V lookup: CDR1 LGHNA, CDR2 YNFKEQ. This CDR3 is built from 14 residues. In DNA form, the CDR3 reads TGTGCCAGCAGCCATAGGACAGGGTCCTACGAGCAGTACTTC. Protein: CASSHRTGSYEQYF.

V and J are TRBV25-1 and TRBJ1-2; no firm D call. CDR3 length equals 16 residues. V lost 2 bases and J lost 1, with 14 bases in between. Germline V CDR1 and CDR2: MGHDK, SYGVNS. The chain's CDR3 is CASSEMERGVNYGYTF. The CDR3 nucleotides read TGTGCCAGCAGTGAAATGGAACGAGGAGTTAACTATGGCTACACCTTC.

The rearrangement joins TRBV7-9 to TRBJ2-2, with D possibly matching TRBD1 (6 bases). This CDR3 has 15 amino acids. Trimming shortened V by 3 bases and J by 5 bases, and 13 bases separated the two germline ends. Germline V CDR1 and CDR2: SEHNR, FQNEAQ (reference sequence). Written as DNA, the CDR3 is TGTGCCAGCAGCTTTCAGGGGCCGGGTACCGGGGAGCTGTTTTTT. This codes for CASSFQGPGTGELFF.

This clone was seen once. The chain joins TRBV11-2 to TRBJ2-5; 9 bases are shared with TRBD2. The CDR3 extends over 14 amino acids. Germline CDR1 is SGHAT and CDR2 is FQNNGV. J was trimmed by 5 bases and V by 3 bases; bases with no gene match: 4. The CDR3 DNA follows: TGTGCCAGCAGCTTGGGACTAGCTGGTGAGACCCAGTACTTC. This encodes CASSLGLAGETQYF. The full variable domain, rest sourced from reference TRBV11-2 and TRBJ2-5, is EAGVAQSPRYKIIEKRQSVAFWCNPISGHATLYWYQQILGQGPKLLIQFQNNGVVDDSQLPKDRFSAERLKGVDSTLKIQPAKLEDSAVYLCASSLGLAGETQYFGPGTRLLVL.

The chain carries TRBV4-3 and TRBJ2-7; no clear D gene. The CDR3 loop spans 15 amino acids. The germline V gene has CDR1 LGHNA and CDR2 YSLEER. The V gene lost 0 bases and the J gene lost 3 bases, with 12 bases spanning the gap. Here the CDR3 reads CASSQDVRVNYEQYF. The CDR3 DNA sequence: TGCGCCAGCAGCCAAGACGTCCGGGTTAACTACGAGCAGTACTTC.

The chain combines TRBV2 with TRBJ1-5, with a possible D match to TRBD1 (6 bases). The CDR3 covers 15 residues. Trimming cost V 2 bases and J 11 bases, with 19 bases left between them. Germline CDR1 is SNHLY and CDR2 is FYNNEI. CDR3 loop: CASSESRAGASSQHF. CDR3 coding DNA: TGTGCCAGCAGTGAATCCCGGGCAGGGGCCTCTTCCCAGCATTTT.

The J gene is TRBJ1-6, the V gene TRBV5-1; weak D call: TRBD1 (6 bases). Germline V gene data show CDR1 as SGHRS and CDR2 as YFSETQ. Trimming left V 5 bases short and J 8 bases short, with 14 bases between. The CDR3 spans 14 residues. The CDR3 here is CASSPQGTYSPLHF. The CDR3 DNA sequence: TGCGCCAGCAGTCCACAGGGCACCTATTCACCCCTCCACTTT. Full variable domain (missing parts from reference TRBV5-1 and TRBJ1-6): KAGVTQTPRYLIKTRGQQVTLSCSPISGHRSVSWYQQTPGQGLQFLFEYFSETQRNKGNFPGRFSGRQFSNSRSEMNVSTLELGDSALYLCASSPQGTYSPLHFGNGTRLTVT.

The V call is TRBV11-3, the J call TRBJ1-1; a possible D gene is TRBD1 (5 bases). The V end lost 6 bases, the J end lost 3 bases, and 20 bases lay between the germline ends. CDR1 is SGHNT, CDR2 YENEEA, per germline. The CDR3 is 16 residues long. The CDR3 DNA is TGTGCCAGCAGTCTTGACGGGAGGGGTGGGGACACTGAAGCTTTCTTT. It specifies CASSLDGRGGDTEAFF.

The chain recombines TRBV28 with TRBJ1-2, with 8 bases fitting TRBD1. The CDR3 is made up of 14 amino acids. The germline V gene encodes CDR1 MDHEN and CDR2 SYDVKM. The J segment lost 0 bases and the V segment lost 7 bases, leaving 4 bases of the junction unmatched. The CDR3 DNA sequence: TGTGCCAGCATCACAGGGGGAGCTAACTATGGCTACACCTTC. Translated, it gives CASITGGANYGYTF.

The CDR3 protein is CASSPETGGIYNEQFF. Here the CDR3 DNA reads TGCGCCAGCAGCCCAGAAACAGGGGGGATCTACAATGAGCAGTTCTTC. This sequence joins TRBV4-3 and TRBJ2-1; 8 bases line up with TRBD1. V gave up 4 bases and J gave up 3 bases; unmatched junction bases: 8. The CDR3 runs 16 residues. CDR1 and CDR2 (germline): LGHNA, YSLEER.

The J gene is TRBJ1-2, the V gene TRBV5-6; a weak D match, TRBD1 (5 bases). V dropped 0 bases and J dropped 2 bases, with 8 bases sitting between them. The length of the CDR3 is 14 residues. The germline V gene has CDR1 SGHDT and CDR2 YYEEEE. CDR3 sequence reads: CASSLGSGNYGYTF. CDR3 DNA sequence: TGTGCCAGCAGCTTGGGGTCAGGGAACTATGGCTACACCTTC. The variable domain in full, with the rest retrieved from reference TRBV5-6 and TRBJ1-2, is DAGVTQSPTHLIKTRGQQVTLRCSPKSGHDTVSWYQQALGQGPQFIFQYYEEEERQRGNFPDRFSGHQFPNYSSELNVNALLLGDSALYLCASSLGSGNYGYTFGSGTRLTVV.

The chain carries TRBV19 and TRBJ2-7; 7 bases agree with TRBD1. This CDR3 spans 15 amino acids. Germline CDR1 is LNHDA and CDR2 is SQIVND (reference sequence). The V gene end was trimmed by 5 bases and the J gene end by 5 bases; junction bases not matched to a gene: 12. The CDR3 region is CASSLRQGISDEQYF. The CDR3 DNA is TGTGCCAGTAGTCTCCGACAGGGCATAAGCGACGAGCAGTACTTC. Complete variable domain (other parts from reference TRBV19 and TRBJ2-7): DGGITQSPKYLFRKEGQNVTLSCEQNLNHDAMYWYRQDPGQGLRLIYYSQIVNDFQKGDIAEGYSVSREKKESFPLTVTSAQKNPTAFYLCASSLRQGISDEQYFGPGTRLTVT.

The gene calls are TRBV6-6 and TRBJ1-1, with D perhaps matching TRBD1 (5 bases). V gave up 8 bases and J gave up 3 bases, with 19 bases separating them. Germline-derived CDR1 and CDR2 are MNHNY and SVGAGI (reference sequence). The CDR3 has 15 amino acids. CDR3 nucleotides: TGTGCCAGCCGAATCCCGACGGACAAGCACACTGAAGCTTTCTTT. Translated: CASRIPTDKHTEAFF.

The chain employs TRBV23-1 and TRBJ2-3; 7 bases are shared with TRBD2. TRBV23-1 is an ORF, and what it does is uncertain. The CDR3 has 15 amino acids. The CDR3 reads CARQKRGFGTDTQYF. CDR3 coding DNA: TGCGCGCGACAAAAGCGGGGCTTTGGCACAGATACGCAGTATTTT.

The chain recombines TRBV28 with TRBJ2-5, with 8 nucleotides matching TRBD2. Germline V CDR1 and CDR2: MDHEN, SYDVKM. The junction had 3 bases not matched to a gene; V was cut back by 3 bases and J by 12 bases. The length of the CDR3 is 11 residues. CDR3 in DNA: TGTGCCAGCAGTTTCGGACTAGCCGAGTACTTC. This translates into CASSFGLAEYF. Full variable domain (remainder filled in from reference TRBV28 and TRBJ2-5): DVKVTQSSRYLVKRTGEKVFLECVQDMDHENMFWYRQDPGLGLRLIYFSYDVKMKEKGDIPEGYSVSREKKERFSLILESASTNQTSMYLCASSFGLAEYFGPGTRLLVL.

The rearrangement uses TRBV19 and TRBJ2-5, with D unresolved. The V end was cut by 3 bases, the J end by 0 bases, with 5 bases between. CDR1 is LNHDA and CDR2 is SQIVND in the germline V gene (reference sequence). This CDR3 contains 13 residues. CDR3 nucleotide sequence: TGTGCCAGTAGTATTGGCTACCAAGAGACCCAGTACTTC. Its translation: CASSIGYQETQYF.

The chain employs TRBV4-3 and TRBJ2-7, with D possibly being TRBD2 (6 bases). The germline V and J ends were trimmed by 1 base and 0 bases, with 7 bases remaining between them. Germline V lookup: CDR1 LGHNA, CDR2 YSLEER. The CDR3 runs 14 residues. CDR3 sequence reads: CASSQGSGSYEQYF. CDR3 DNA sequence: TGCGCCAGCAGCCAAGGTAGCGGCTCCTACGAGCAGTACTTC.

Only a few counts were recorded for this clone. This chain uses TRBV7-2 with TRBJ2-7; tentative D call: TRBD2 (6 bases). From germline, CDR1 is SGHTA and CDR2 FQGNSA. V lost 3 bases and J 5 bases, leaving 23 bases between the germline ends. The CDR3 sequence is 17 residues long. The CDR3 sequence: CASSFGGWAGPLDEQYF. The CDR3 DNA reads as TGTGCCAGCAGCTTTGGAGGGTGGGCAGGACCTTTGGACGAGCAGTACTTC.

This sequence joins TRBV5-6 and TRBJ2-7, with TRBD2 matching over 11 bases. V lost 0 bases, J lost 7 bases, and 9 bases stayed unmatched. The CDR3 sequence is 16 residues long. Germline V gives CDR1 SGHDT, CDR2 YYEEEE. DNA for the CDR3: TGTGCCAGCAGCTTGGGTACTAGCGGGAGCCGCCGGGAGCAGTACTTC. This codes for CASSLGTSGSRREQYF.

V gene TRBV11-3 combines with J gene TRBJ1-1, with TRBD1 identical over 9 bases. This CDR3 is built from 16 residues. Germline lookup yields CDR1 SGHNT and CDR2 YENEEA. V was pared by 4 bases and J by 1 base, with 7 bases of the junction left unmatched. This CDR3 reads CASSSGQGATNTEAFF. CDR3 DNA sequence: TGTGCCAGCAGCTCGGGACAGGGCGCGACGAACACTGAAGCTTTCTTT.

V gene TRBV28 combines with J gene TRBJ1-2; D not certain. From germline, CDR1 is MDHEN and CDR2 SYDVKM. V was clipped by 5 bases and J by 4 bases, with 17 bases between them. This CDR3 spans 15 amino acids. The CDR3 region is CASSIAYRASYGYTF. In nucleotides, the CDR3 is TGTGCCAGCAGTATTGCCTACAGAGCCTCCTATGGCTACACCTTC.

This clone was seen a single time. This chain connects TRBV28 to TRBJ2-3; D possibly corresponds to TRBD2 (6 bases). The CDR3 is 17 residues long. Germline assignment: CDR1 MDHEN and CDR2 SYDVKM. Trimming left V 1 base short and J 0 bases short, with 14 bases between. The CDR3 coding sequence is TGTGCCAGCAGTTTATCCCGCGCTAGCGATAGCACAGATACGCAGTATTTT. Protein: CASSLSRASDSTDTQYF.

In its sample, this clone was seen once. This sequence joins TRBV9 and TRBJ1-1; D possibly corresponds to TRBD1 (6 bases). The CDR3 spans 15 residues. Germline-derived CDR1 and CDR2 are SGDLS and YYNGEE. Trimming shortened V by 3 bases and J by 1 base, and 13 bases separated the two germline ends. CDR3 in amino acids: CASSALQGANTEAFF. The CDR3 DNA reads as TGTGCCAGCAGCGCCTTACAGGGAGCGAACACTGAAGCTTTCTTT.

This chain joins TRBV4-3 and TRBJ2-2; TRBD2 matches 9 bases. The CDR3 contains 17 residues. The germline V gene has CDR1 LGHNA and CDR2 YSLEER. V dropped 0 bases and J dropped 5; count of bases not matched to a gene: 7. The CDR3 nucleotides are TGCGCCAGCAGCCAAGAAAGAGCGGGGGGAAAAACCGGGGAGCTGTTTTTT. The encoded protein is CASSQERAGGKTGELFF.

The chain has TRBV5-6 and TRBJ2-1; TRBD2 aligns across 13 bases. CDR1 SGHDT and CDR2 YYEEEE come from the germline V gene. Trimming at V came to 3 bases and at J to 0 bases, leaving 9 bases not matched to a gene. The CDR3 sequence is 19 residues long. In DNA form, the CDR3 reads TGTGCCAGCAGCTGGAGACTAGCGGGGGGCCTTTACTCCTACAATGAGCAGTTCTTC. Its translation: CASSWRLAGGLYSYNEQFF.